This TCR beta chain was documented in a study of early stage breast cancer tumors. Overall study findings and caveats: Most shared enriched TCRB sequences were commonly generated ones. Tumor and normal breast were distinguished via blood comparison in about 90% of the 16 patients.

Each sample had two DNA replicates, roughly 0.5 ug blood or roughly 1.4 ug tissue. TCRdb's table, derived via immunoSEQ multiplex PCR, lists solely in-frame clones and lacks some. The data contain some 70,000 clones, roughly 84% of them singletons. Germline CDR1 KGHSH, CDR2 LQKENI. V dropped 0 bases and J dropped 1 base, with 12 bases sitting between them. The CDR3 totals 17 residues. For this clone: Its antigen is unknown.

The sample consisted of blood. The chain has TRBV18 and TRBJ2-2; D perhaps matches TRBD2 (6 bases). The receptor was isolated from a person in their sixties or seventies with breast cancer. The CDR3: CASSPPGLGRNTGELFF. The CDR3 DNA sequence: TGTGCCAGCTCACCACCGGGACTGGGGAGGAACACCGGGGAGCTGTTTTTT. Combining the CDR3 with reference TRBV18 and TRBJ2-2 gives the whole variable domain NAGVMQNPRHLVRRRGQEARLRCSPMKGHSHVYWYRQLPEEGLKFMVYLQKENIIDESGMPKERFSAEFPKEGPSILRIQQVVRGDSAAYFCASSPPGLGRNTGELFFGEGSRLTVL.